This passage covers 6 T cell receptor beta chains from one sample sequenced in a study of CD8 T cells in ankylosing spondylitis. Whole-study findings and limits: What appeared characteristic of ankylosing spondylitis blood was a TCR beta motif of eight highly homologous variants.

Each CDR3 protein is one row after TCRdb ran MiXCR on the 5' RACE reads. The sample carries roughly 470,000 distinct CDR3 sequences, 25% to 30% recorded once. Antigens for these TCRs are unknown. Sequencing was done on a sample of blood, either unsorted or a sorted T cell fraction (not recorded which). These receptors were collected from a male donor with ankylosing spondylitis.

This clonotype was found a few times. V is TRBV10-3 and J is TRBJ1-1; D possibly corresponds to TRBD1 (6 bases). Germline V lookup: CDR1 ENHRY, CDR2 SYGVKD. This CDR3 is built from 17 residues. The V gene lost 2 bases and the J gene lost 1 base, with 17 bases spanning the gap. The CDR3 nucleotides read TGTGCCATCAGTGAGCCGGTAGAGGGGGGCGGGAACACTGAAGCTTTCTTT. As protein: CAISEPVEGGGNTEAFF.

The V and J genes are TRBV7-2 and TRBJ1-4, with TRBD1 as a possible D gene (6 bases). V dropped 1 base and J dropped 8 bases, with 14 bases sitting between them. Germline V gives CDR1 SGHTA, CDR2 FQGNSA. The CDR3 consists of 15 residues. The CDR3 nucleotides read TGTGCCAGCAGCTTAGATGGCAGGGGAGGCGAAAAACTGTTTTTT. Translating it yields CASSLDGRGGEKLFF.

In this sample, this clonotype turned up once. The chain couples TRBV27 to TRBJ1-1; TRBD1 might be the D (5 bases). The V gene lost 2 bases and the J gene lost 1 base, with 14 bases spanning the gap. Germline V CDR1 and CDR2: MNHEY, SMNVEV (reference sequence). This CDR3 is 16 amino acids long. CDR3 DNA: TGTGCCAGCAGTTTAGGACACGCTAATCCGAACACTGAAGCTTTCTTT. Protein: CASSLGHANPNTEAFF.

The rearrangement uses TRBV12-3 or TRBV12-4 and TRBJ2-3; TRBD1 agrees at 7 bases. CDR3 length equals 14 residues. V gave up 6 bases and J gave up 6 bases; unmatched junction bases: 9. CDR3 nucleotide sequence: TGTGCCAGCAGCCCTGGGGACAGCATCGATACGCAGTATTTT. It encodes CASSPGDSIDTQYF.

This clonotype was seen more than once but under ten times. V and J are TRBV10-3 and TRBJ2-1, with D tentatively TRBD1 (7 bases). Trimming shortened V by 10 bases and J by 2 bases, and 12 bases separated the two germline ends. The CDR3 extends over 13 amino acids. Germline V gene lookup returns CDR1 ENHRY and CDR2 SYGVKD. The chain's CDR3 is CATQGGPYNEQFF. The CDR3, as DNA: TGTGCCACCCAGGGGGGACCCTACAATGAGCAGTTCTTC.

The gene calls are TRBV20-1 and TRBJ1-5; D is perhaps TRBD1 (5 bases). Trimming took 5 bases from V and 5 from J, leaving 13 bases between them. Germline V gene sequence: CDR1 DFQATT, CDR2 SNEGSKA (reference sequence). The CDR3 covers 13 residues. CDR3 in amino acids: CSALGDSDQPQHF. The CDR3, as DNA: TGCAGTGCTTTAGGGGACTCGGATCAGCCCCAGCATTTT.